The subject of this entry is one T cell receptor beta chain. The entry originates in a study of blood T cell repertoires in COVID-19. Overall study: Acute and convalescent COVID-19 samples came from the United States, Italy and Spain.

Original handling: For nucleated cells, counts were estimated from reference gene primer amplification. Assay used: immunoSEQ multiplex PCR; TCRdb lists only in-frame clones, some missing. V and J calls and clone size are those listed in that table; D and trimming were worked out from the DNA. This sample has roughly 88,000 clones; around 75% occur once, and the top ten carry 16%. Germline lookup yields CDR1 LGHNT and CDR2 FRNRAP. The V and J ends lost 6 bases and 3 bases, in that order; junction bases with no gene match: 4. This CDR3 comprises 14 residues. This TCR derives from an elderly woman with active or convalescent COVID-19. The sequenced sample was peripheral blood. The V call is TRBV12-5, the J call TRBJ2-2; 7 nucleotides match TRBD1. CDR3 amino acids: CASGLTGYTGELFF. CDR3 DNA: TGTGCTAGTGGCTTGACAGGGTACACCGGGGAGCTGTTTTTT. The full variable domain, completed using reference TRBV12-5 and TRBJ2-2, is DARVTQTPRHKVTEMGQEVTMRCQPILGHNTVFWYRQTMMQGLELLAYFRNRAPLDDSGMPKDRFSAEMPDATLATLKIQPSEPRDSAVYFCASGLTGYTGELFFGEGSRLTVL.